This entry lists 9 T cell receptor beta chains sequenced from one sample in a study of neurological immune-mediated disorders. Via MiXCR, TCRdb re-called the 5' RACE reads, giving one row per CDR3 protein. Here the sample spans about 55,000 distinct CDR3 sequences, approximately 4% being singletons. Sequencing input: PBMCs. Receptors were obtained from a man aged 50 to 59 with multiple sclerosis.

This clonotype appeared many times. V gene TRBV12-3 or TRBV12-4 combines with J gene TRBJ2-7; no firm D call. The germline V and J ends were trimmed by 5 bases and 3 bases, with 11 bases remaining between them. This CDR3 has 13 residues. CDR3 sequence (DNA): TGTGCCAGCAGTGCAGGTGATCGCTACGAGCAGTACTTC. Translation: CASSAGDRYEQYF.

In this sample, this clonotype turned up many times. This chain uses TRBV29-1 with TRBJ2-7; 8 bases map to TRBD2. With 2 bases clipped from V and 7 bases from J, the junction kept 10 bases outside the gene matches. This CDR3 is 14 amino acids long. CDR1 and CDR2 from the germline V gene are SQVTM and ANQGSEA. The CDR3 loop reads CSVETSGSNMEQYF. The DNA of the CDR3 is TGCAGCGTTGAAACCAGCGGGAGTAATATGGAGCAGTACTTC.

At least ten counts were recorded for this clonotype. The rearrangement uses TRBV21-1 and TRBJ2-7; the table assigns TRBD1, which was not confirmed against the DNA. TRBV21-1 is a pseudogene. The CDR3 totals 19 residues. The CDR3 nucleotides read TGTGCCAGCAGCAAAAAGGGGGCAGGGTCGAGCGGGTTTGACTACGAGCAGTACTTC. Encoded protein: CASSKKGAGSSGFDYEQYF.

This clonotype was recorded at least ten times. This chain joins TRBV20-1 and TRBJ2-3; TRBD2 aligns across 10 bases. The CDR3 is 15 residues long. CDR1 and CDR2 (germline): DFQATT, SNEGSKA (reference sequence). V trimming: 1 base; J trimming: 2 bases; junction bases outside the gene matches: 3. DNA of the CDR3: TGCAGTGCTAGAGGACTAGCGGGTTCCACAGATACGCAGTATTTT. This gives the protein CSARGLAGSTDTQYF.

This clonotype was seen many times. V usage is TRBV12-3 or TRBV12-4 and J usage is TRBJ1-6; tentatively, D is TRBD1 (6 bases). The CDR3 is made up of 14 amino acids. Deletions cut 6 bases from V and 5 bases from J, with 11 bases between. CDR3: CASRPGTNNSPLHF. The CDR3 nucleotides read TGTGCCAGCAGACCCGGGACAAATAATTCACCCCTCCACTTT.

CDR3 nucleotide sequence: TGCAGTGCTCGCCGGGCTAGCGGGAGTGCAGATACGCAGTATTTT. Amino acid sequence: CSARRASGSADTQYF. The chain has TRBV20-1 and TRBJ2-3; 10 bases align to TRBD2. With 5 bases clipped from V and 4 bases from J, the junction kept 9 bases outside the gene matches. The germline V gene has CDR1 DFQATT and CDR2 SNEGSKA (reference sequence). The CDR3 has 15 residues.

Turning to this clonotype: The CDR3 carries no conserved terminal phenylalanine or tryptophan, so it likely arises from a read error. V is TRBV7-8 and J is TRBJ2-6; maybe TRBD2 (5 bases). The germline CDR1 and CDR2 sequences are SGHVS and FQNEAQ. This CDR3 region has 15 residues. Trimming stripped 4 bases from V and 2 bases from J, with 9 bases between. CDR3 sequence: CASSYAGPGANVLTS. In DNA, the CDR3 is TGTGCCAGCAGCTATGCGGGCCCTGGGGCCAACGTCCTGACTTCC.

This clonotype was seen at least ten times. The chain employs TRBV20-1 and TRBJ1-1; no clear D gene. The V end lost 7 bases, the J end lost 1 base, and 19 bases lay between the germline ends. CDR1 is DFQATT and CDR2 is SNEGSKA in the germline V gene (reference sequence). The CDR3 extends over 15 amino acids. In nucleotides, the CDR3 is TGCAGTGGCTCATTCCAACAGAGCTGGAACACTGAAGCTTTCTTT. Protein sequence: CSGSFQQSWNTEAFF.

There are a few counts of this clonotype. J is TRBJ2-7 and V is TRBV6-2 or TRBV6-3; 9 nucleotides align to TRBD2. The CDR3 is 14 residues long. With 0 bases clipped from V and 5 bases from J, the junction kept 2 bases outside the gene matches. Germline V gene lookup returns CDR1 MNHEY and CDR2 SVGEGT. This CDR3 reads CASSYSLAGNEQYF. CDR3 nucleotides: TGTGCCAGCAGTTACTCTCTAGCGGGGAACGAGCAGTACTTC.